This TCR beta chain is drawn from a study of cytomegalovirus exposure and HLA in healthy donors. Looking at the study overall: An early release of data contained approximately 80 million unique TCRs, which came from HLA-typed donors. Study results and caveats: Evidence from a later analysis indicated that most CMV-associated TCR beta chains looked HLA-restricted. Roughly uniform depth of sequencing across donors was assumed in presence/absence analyses.

A remark on this clone: Its matching antigen is unknown. At one of its ends the junction is not consistent with the germline gene, which may arise from a read error.

The CDR3 loop spans 11 amino acids. Germline V gene sequence: CDR1 MNHNY, CDR2 SVGAGI (reference sequence). PCR involved 60 Vbeta and 13 Jbeta primers. Sequenced by immunoSEQ multiplex PCR; TCRdb stores in-frame clones only, minus some. Of more than 150,000 clones listed, approximately 80% are singletons. The rearrangement uses TRBV6-6 and TRBJ1-1; D possibly corresponds to TRBD1 (6 bases). The sample taken for sequencing was PBMCs. This receptor was taken from a girl aged 5-17 years in good health and CMV-seropositive. CDR3 protein: CASSINRVGYF. The CDR3 nucleotides read TGTGCCAGCAGTATAAACAGGGTCGGGTACTTT.